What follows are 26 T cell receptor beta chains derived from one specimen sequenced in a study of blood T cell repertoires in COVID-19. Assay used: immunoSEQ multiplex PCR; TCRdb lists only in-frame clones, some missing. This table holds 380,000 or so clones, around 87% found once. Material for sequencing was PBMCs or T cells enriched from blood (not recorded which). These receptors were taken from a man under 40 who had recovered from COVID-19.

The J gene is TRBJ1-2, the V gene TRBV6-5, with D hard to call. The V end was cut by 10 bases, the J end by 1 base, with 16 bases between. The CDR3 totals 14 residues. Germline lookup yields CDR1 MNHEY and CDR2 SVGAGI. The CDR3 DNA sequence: TGTGCCACCAGAAAGCATGATAATAACTATGGCTACACCTTC. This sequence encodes CATRKHDNNYGYTF.

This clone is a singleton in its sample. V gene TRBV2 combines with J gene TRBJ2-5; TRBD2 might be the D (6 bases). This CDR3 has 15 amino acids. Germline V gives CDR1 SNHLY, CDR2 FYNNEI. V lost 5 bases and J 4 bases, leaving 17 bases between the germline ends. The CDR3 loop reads CASSSSRGTRETQYF. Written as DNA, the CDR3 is TGTGCCAGCAGTTCCTCCCGGGGGACCAGAGAGACCCAGTACTTC.

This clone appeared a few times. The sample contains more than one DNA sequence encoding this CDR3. The CDR3 DNA is TGTGCCAGCAGCCCTCCCGGGACAGGGGCCGAGCAGTACTTC. It yields the protein CASSPPGTGAEQYF. This chain joins TRBV7-9 and TRBJ2-7; 10 nucleotides match TRBD1. CDR3 size: 14 residues. The J segment lost 6 bases and the V segment lost 5 bases, leaving 7 bases of the junction unmatched. Germline V CDR1 and CDR2: SEHNR, FQNEAQ (reference sequence).

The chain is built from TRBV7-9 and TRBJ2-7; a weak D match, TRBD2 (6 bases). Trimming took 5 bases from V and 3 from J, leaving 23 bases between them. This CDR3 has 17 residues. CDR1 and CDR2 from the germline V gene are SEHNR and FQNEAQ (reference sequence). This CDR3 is CASSLAWEDRLNYEQYF. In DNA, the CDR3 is TGTGCCAGCAGCCTGGCTTGGGAGGATCGATTGAACTACGAGCAGTACTTC.

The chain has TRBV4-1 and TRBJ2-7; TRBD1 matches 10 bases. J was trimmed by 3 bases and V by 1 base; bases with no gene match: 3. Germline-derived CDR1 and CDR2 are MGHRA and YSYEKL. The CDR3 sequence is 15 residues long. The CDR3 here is CASSQGQGAYYEQYF. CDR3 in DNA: TGCGCCAGCAGCCAAGGACAGGGGGCTTACTACGAGCAGTACTTC.

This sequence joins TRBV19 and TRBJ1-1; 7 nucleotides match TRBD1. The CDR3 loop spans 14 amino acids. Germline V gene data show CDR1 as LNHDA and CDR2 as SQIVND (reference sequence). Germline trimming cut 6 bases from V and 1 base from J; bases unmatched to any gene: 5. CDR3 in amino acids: CASRIQGSNTEAFF. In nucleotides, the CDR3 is TGTGCCAGTAGAATACAGGGGTCGAACACTGAAGCTTTCTTT.

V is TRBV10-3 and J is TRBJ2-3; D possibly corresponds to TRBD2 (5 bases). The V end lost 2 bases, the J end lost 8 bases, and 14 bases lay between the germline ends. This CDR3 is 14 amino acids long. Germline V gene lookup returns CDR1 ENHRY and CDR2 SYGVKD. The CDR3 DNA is TGTGCCATCAGTGAGGGTCGGAAGGAGGTTACGCAGTATTTT. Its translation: CAISEGRKEVTQYF.

The CDR3 region has the DNA TGTGCCAGTAGGGGACTAGCGGGGGGGCCCCCGAACACCGGGGAGCTGTTTTTT. Protein product: CASRGLAGGPPNTGELFF. This chain joins TRBV19 and TRBJ2-2; TRBD2 agrees at 16 bases. This CDR3 has 18 amino acids. Germline CDR1 is LNHDA and CDR2 is SQIVND (reference sequence). Trimming removed 6 bases from V and 0 bases from J; junction bases left unmatched: 4.

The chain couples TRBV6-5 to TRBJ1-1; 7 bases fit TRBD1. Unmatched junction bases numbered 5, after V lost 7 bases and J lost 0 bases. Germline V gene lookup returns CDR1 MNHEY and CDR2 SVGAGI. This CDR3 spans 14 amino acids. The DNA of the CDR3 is TGTGCCAGCATCGCGACAGGGTTGAACACTGAAGCTTTCTTT. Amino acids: CASIATGLNTEAFF.

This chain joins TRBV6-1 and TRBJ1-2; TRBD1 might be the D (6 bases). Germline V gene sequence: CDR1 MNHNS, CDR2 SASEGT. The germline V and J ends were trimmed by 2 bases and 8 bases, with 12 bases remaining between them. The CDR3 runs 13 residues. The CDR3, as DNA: TGTGCCAGCAGTGAATCACAGGGATTCGGCTACACCTTC. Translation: CASSESQGFGYTF.

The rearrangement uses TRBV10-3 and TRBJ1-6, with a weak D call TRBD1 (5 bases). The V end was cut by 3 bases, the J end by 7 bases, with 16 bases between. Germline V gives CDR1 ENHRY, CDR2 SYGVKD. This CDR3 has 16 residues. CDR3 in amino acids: CAISEAGLAGNSPLHF. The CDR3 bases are TGTGCCATCAGTGAAGCGGGACTCGCGGGAAATTCACCCCTCCACTTT.

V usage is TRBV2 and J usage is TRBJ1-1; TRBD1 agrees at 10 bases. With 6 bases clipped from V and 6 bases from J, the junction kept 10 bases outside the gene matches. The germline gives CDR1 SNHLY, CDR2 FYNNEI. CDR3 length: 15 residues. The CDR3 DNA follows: TGTGCCAGCAGGTTTCCGGGACAGGGGAAGGCTGAAGCTTTCTTT. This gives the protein CASRFPGQGKAEAFF.

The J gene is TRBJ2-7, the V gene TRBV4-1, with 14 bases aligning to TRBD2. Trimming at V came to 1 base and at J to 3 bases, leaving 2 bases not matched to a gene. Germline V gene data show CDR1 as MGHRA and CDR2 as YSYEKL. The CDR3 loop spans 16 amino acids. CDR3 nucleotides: TGCGCCAGCAGCCAAGGACTAGCGGGGGGGTACTACGAGCAGTACTTC. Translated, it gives CASSQGLAGGYYEQYF.

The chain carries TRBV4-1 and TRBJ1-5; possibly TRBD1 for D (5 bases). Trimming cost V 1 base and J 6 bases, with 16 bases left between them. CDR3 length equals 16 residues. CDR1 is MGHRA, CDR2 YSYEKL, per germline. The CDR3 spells CASSQAVAGLSQPQHF. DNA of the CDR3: TGCGCCAGCAGCCAAGCCGTGGCAGGGCTTAGTCAGCCCCAGCATTTT.

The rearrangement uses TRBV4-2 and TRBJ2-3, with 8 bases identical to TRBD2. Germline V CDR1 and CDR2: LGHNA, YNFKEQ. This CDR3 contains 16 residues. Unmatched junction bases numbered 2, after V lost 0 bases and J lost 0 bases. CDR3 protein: CASSQDPSGSTDTQYF. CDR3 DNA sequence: TGTGCCAGCAGCCAAGATCCTAGCGGGAGCACAGATACGCAGTATTTT.

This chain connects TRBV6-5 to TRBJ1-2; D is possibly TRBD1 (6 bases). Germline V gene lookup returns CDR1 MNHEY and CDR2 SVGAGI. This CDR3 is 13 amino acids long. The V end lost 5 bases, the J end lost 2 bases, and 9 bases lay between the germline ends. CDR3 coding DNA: TGTGCCAGCAGTCCGGGACACAACTATGGCTACACCTTC. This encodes CASSPGHNYGYTF.

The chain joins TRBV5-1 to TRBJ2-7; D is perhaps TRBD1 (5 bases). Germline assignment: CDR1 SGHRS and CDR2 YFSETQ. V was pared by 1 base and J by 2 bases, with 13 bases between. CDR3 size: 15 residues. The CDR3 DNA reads TGCGCCAGCAGCTTGTTCCAGGGAACCCCCTACGAGCAGTACTTC. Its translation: CASSLFQGTPYEQYF.

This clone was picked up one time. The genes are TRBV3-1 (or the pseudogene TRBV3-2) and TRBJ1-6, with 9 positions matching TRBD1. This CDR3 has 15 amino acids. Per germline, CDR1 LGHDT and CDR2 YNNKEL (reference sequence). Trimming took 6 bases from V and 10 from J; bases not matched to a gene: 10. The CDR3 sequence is CASSETGGAGSPLHF. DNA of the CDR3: TGTGCCAGCAGTGAAACAGGGGGCGCCGGGTCACCCCTCCACTTT.

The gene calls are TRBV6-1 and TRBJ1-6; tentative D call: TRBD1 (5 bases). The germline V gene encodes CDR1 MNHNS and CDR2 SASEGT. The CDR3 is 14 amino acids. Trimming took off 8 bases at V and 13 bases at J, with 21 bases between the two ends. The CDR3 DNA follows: TGTGCCAGCGGTCAATCGGGCCAGGGCGATCCCCTCCACTTT. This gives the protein CASGQSGQGDPLHF.

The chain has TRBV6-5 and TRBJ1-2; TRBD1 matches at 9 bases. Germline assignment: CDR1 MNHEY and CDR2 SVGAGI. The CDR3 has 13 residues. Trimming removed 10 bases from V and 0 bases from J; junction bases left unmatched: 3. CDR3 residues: CAIRQGANYGYTF. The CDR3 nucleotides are TGTGCCATCAGACAGGGGGCTAACTATGGCTACACCTTC.

The CDR3, as DNA: TGCGCCAGCAGCCAGACAGGGAAGGGCAATCAGCCCCAGCATTTT. It translates to CASSQTGKGNQPQHF. This chain joins TRBV4-1 and TRBJ1-5; 7 bases map to TRBD1. From germline, CDR1 is MGHRA and CDR2 YSYEKL. Trimming at V came to 3 bases and at J to 2 bases, leaving 4 bases not matched to a gene. There are 15 residues in the CDR3.

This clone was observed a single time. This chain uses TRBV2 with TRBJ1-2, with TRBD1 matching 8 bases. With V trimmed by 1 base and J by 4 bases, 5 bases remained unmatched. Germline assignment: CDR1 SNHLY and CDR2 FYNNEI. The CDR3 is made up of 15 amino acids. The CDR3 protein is CASSEDGQGFYGYTF. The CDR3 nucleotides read TGTGCCAGCAGTGAAGATGGACAGGGCTTCTATGGCTACACCTTC.

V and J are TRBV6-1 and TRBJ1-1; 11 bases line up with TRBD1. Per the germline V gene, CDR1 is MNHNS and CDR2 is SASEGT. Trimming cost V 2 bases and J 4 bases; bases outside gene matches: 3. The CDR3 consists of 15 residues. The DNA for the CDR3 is TGTGCCAGCAGTGAATGGACAGGGGGCGTCACTGAAGCTTTCTTT. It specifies CASSEWTGGVTEAFF.

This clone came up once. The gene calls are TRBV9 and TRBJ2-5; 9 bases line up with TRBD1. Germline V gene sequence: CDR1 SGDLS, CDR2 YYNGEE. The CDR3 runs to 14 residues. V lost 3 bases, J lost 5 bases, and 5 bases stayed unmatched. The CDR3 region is CASSAGTGLETQYF. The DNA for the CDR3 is TGTGCCAGCAGCGCCGGGACAGGGTTGGAGACCCAGTACTTC. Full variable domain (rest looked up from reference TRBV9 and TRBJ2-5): DSGVTQTPKHLITATGQRVTLRCSPRSGDLSVYWYQQSLDQGLQFLIQYYNGEERAKGNILERFSAQQFPDLHSELNLSSLELGDSALYFCASSAGTGLETQYFGPGTRLLVL.

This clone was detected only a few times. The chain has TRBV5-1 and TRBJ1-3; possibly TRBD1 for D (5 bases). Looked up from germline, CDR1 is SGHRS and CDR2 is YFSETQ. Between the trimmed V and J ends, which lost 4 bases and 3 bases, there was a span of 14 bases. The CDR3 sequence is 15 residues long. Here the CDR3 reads CASSPGAQGGNTIYF. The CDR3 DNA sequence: TGCGCCAGCAGCCCCGGCGCCCAGGGTGGAAACACCATATATTTT.

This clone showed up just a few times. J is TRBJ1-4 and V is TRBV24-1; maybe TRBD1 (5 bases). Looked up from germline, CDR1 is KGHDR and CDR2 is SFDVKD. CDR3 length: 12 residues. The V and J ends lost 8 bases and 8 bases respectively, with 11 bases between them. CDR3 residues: CATTPWGEKLFF. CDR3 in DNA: TGTGCCACCACCCCCTGGGGCGAAAAACTGTTTTTT.